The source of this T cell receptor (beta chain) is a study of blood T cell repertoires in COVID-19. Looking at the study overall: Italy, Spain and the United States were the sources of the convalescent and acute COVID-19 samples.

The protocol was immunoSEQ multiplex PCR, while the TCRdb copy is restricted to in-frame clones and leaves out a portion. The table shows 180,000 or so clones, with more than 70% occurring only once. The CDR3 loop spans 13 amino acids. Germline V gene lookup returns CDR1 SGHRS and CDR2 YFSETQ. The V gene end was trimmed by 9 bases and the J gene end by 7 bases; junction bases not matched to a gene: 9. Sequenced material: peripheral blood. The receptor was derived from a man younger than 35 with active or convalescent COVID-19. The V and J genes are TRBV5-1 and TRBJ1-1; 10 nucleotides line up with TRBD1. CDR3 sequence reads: CATRTGGVGEAFF. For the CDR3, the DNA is TGCGCCACCAGGACAGGGGGAGTTGGTGAAGCTTTCTTT. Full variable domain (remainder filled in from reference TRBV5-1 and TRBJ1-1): KAGVTQTPRYLIKTRGQQVTLSCSPISGHRSVSWYQQTPGQGLQFLFEYFSETQRNKGNFPGRFSGRQFSNSRSEMNVSTLELGDSALYLCATRTGGVGEAFFGQGTRLTVV.